This T cell receptor (beta chain) derives from a study of Ad26.COV2.S vaccination and SARS-CoV-2 variants. For the study at large: The authors gave Ad26.COV2.S intramuscularly, either once or twice 56 days apart.

Concerning this clone: Its specificity is unknown.

Generated by immunoSEQ multiplex PCR, the TCRdb table keeps only in-frame clones and is missing some. The sample consists of roughly 400,000 clones, around 92% of them appearing once. Study findings and constraints: Measurements of TCR breadth and depth may have given underestimates of the total T cell responses. Vaccine and placebo groups showed comparable non-spike TCR breadth.

Treatment denoted: 15 to 20 received Ad26.COV2.S at low or high dose, single or two shots; roughly five received placebo; per-sample allocation not given. Each sample was drawn 63 days after the first injection (of vaccine or placebo). This CDR3 has 14 residues. Looked up from germline, CDR1 is SNHLY and CDR2 is FYNNEI. V dropped 10 bases and J dropped 5; count of bases not matched to a gene: 12. The J gene is TRBJ2-7, the V gene TRBV2; 9 nucleotides match TRBD2. The sample in question was peripheral blood, obtained in a trial of Ad26.COV2.S vaccine versus placebo. The TCR sequence derives from a person between 18 and 65 years old who received the Ad26.COV2.S COVID-19 vaccine or a placebo. CDR3 DNA: TGTGCCACCTTAACCGGGACTAGCAGCCACGAGCAGTACTTC. Its translation is CATLTGTSSHEQYF.